This T cell receptor (beta chain) was retrieved from a study of shared clonotypes between healthy human individuals. This CDR3 contains 17 residues. Germline V CDR1 and CDR2: WSHSY, SAAADI. Between the trimmed V and J ends, which lost 2 bases and 2 bases, there was a span of 16 bases. Using immunoSEQ multiplex PCR, the repertoire was profiled, and TCRdb retains in-frame clones only, with some absent. The table includes about 2 million clones, about 95% detected once. Naive CD45RA+ and memory CD45RA-negative subsets were split from CD4+ cells. The source is a man aged 18-30 years in good health. Sample: naive CD4+ T cells sorted from blood. Sample subset: CD45RA+ positively selected. This chain uses TRBV10-2 with TRBJ1-5; unclear D gene. In DNA, the CDR3 is TGCGCCAGCAGTGAGCCGGCCGGCGGTATGGGCAATCAGCCCCAGCATTTT. Protein product: CASSEPAGGMGNQPQHF.